Following are 32 T cell receptor beta chains from one sample sequenced in a study of blood T cell repertoires in COVID-19. Here immunoSEQ multiplex PCR was the method, and the copy in TCRdb shows in-frame clones only, minus some. The sample yields a few hundred thousand clones, around 86% seen once. The specimen was PBMCs or T cells enriched from blood (not recorded which). Source of these receptors: a woman in her 50s who had recovered from COVID-19.

V usage is TRBV7-6 and J usage is TRBJ1-6; the match to TRBD1 covers 10 bases. This CDR3 has 18 residues. Germline CDR1 SGHVS, CDR2 FNYEAQ. After removal of 5 bases from V and 10 bases from J, the junction contained 17 bases not matched to a gene. The CDR3: CASSRRLAGQGSESPLHF. In DNA, the CDR3 is TGTGCCAGCAGCCGGCGGCTCGCGGGACAGGGGTCGGAGTCACCCCTCCACTTT.

This sequence joins TRBV6-2 or TRBV6-3 and TRBJ2-5; the D gene is possibly TRBD1 (5 bases). Germline-derived CDR1 and CDR2 are MNHEY and SVGEGT. The V end lost 4 bases, the J end lost 2 bases, and 14 bases lay between the germline ends. CDR3 length equals 15 residues. The CDR3, as DNA: TGTGCCAGCAGTTTACTTGGGGCCAGTCAAGAGACCCAGTACTTC. Amino acids: CASSLLGASQETQYF.

The gene calls are TRBV5-1 and TRBJ1-2; the D gene is possibly TRBD1 (5 bases). The CDR3 runs 14 residues. V was clipped by 0 bases and J by 5 bases, with 11 bases between them. Germline CDR1 and CDR2: SGHRS and YFSETQ. This chain's CDR3 is CASSLGQLAYGYTF. CDR3 bases: TGCGCCAGCAGCTTGGGACAGCTGGCTTATGGCTACACCTTC.

The J gene is TRBJ2-5, the V gene TRBV6-2 or TRBV6-3; D might be TRBD1 (5 bases). Germline V lookup: CDR1 MNHEY, CDR2 SVGEGT. V was clipped by 2 bases and J by 1 base, with 8 bases between them. This CDR3 contains 14 residues. Here the CDR3 reads CASSYGHLQETQYF. The CDR3 DNA follows: TGTGCCAGCAGTTACGGACACCTCCAAGAGACCCAGTACTTC.

This clone was observed once. The rearrangement uses TRBV7-2 and TRBJ2-7, with a weak D call TRBD1 (6 bases). From germline, CDR1 is SGHTA and CDR2 FQGNSA. Trimming left V 1 base short and J 0 bases short, with 16 bases between. CDR3 length: 17 amino acids. The CDR3: CASSLDFPTGFSYEQYF. The CDR3 coding sequence is TGTGCCAGCAGCTTAGACTTCCCGACAGGTTTCTCCTACGAGCAGTACTTC.

The rearrangement uses TRBV27 and TRBJ1-5; 7 positions agree with TRBD1. J lost 0 bases, V lost 5 bases, and 4 bases had no gene match. The germline V gene encodes CDR1 MNHEY and CDR2 SMNVEV (reference sequence). The CDR3 spans 15 residues. The CDR3 sequence: CASSTDRYSNQPQHF. The CDR3 DNA is TGTGCCAGCAGTACGGACAGGTATAGCAATCAGCCCCAGCATTTT.

Concerning this clone: Other DNA sequences within the sample encode an identical CDR3. This chain joins TRBV9 and TRBJ1-4; maybe TRBD1 (6 bases). The germline V gene has CDR1 SGDLS and CDR2 YYNGEE. Deletions cut 0 bases from V and 4 bases from J, with 7 bases between. This CDR3 comprises 14 residues. CDR3 sequence reads: CASSVGGGNEKLFF. CDR3 coding DNA: TGTGCCAGCAGCGTAGGAGGGGGTAATGAAAAACTGTTTTTT. The full variable domain, with the rest looked up from reference TRBV9 and TRBJ1-4, is DSGVTQTPKHLITATGQRVTLRCSPRSGDLSVYWYQQSLDQGLQFLIQYYNGEERAKGNILERFSAQQFPDLHSELNLSSLELGDSALYFCASSVGGGNEKLFFGSGTQLSVL.

This clone was counted once. The chain combines TRBV7-2 with TRBJ1-2; 7 positions match TRBD1. This CDR3 comprises 14 residues. V was pared by 1 base and J by 4 bases, with 3 bases of the junction left unmatched. Germline V gene sequence: CDR1 SGHTA, CDR2 FQGNSA. CDR3 bases: TGTGCCAGCAGCTTAGAGAGGGACAGCTATGGCTACACCTTC. The encoded protein is CASSLERDSYGYTF. The full variable domain, completed using reference TRBV7-2 and TRBJ1-2, is GAGVSQSPSNKVTEKGKDVELRCDPISGHTALYWYRQSLGQGLEFLIYFQGNSAPDKSGLPSDRFSAERTGGSVSTLTIQRTQQEDSAVYLCASSLERDSYGYTFGSGTRLTVV.

The V gene is TRBV30, the J gene TRBJ1-2; D uncertain. CDR1 is GTSNPN, CDR2 SVGIG, per germline (reference sequence). CDR3 size: 14 residues. V lost 4 bases to trimming and J lost 8 bases, with 20 bases between them. DNA for the CDR3: TGTGCCTGGACCCTAGTCGGGGTCCGTGGCGGCTACACCTTC. Protein: CAWTLVGVRGGYTF. The variable domain in full, completed from reference TRBV30 and TRBJ1-2, reads SQTIHQWPATLVQPVGSPLSLECTVEGTSNPNLYWYRQAAGRGLQLLFYSVGIGQISSEVPQNLSASRPQDRQFILSSKKLLLSDSGFYLCAWTLVGVRGGYTFGSGTRLTVV.

The J gene is TRBJ1-2, the V gene TRBV29-1; 8 nucleotides align to TRBD1. The CDR3 sequence is 14 residues long. The V and J ends lost 4 bases and 6 bases, in that order; junction bases with no gene match: 10. Per germline, CDR1 SQVTM and CDR2 ANQGSEA. In DNA, the CDR3 is TGCAGCGTTGGTGGGCAGGGGGCGCCGGATGGCTACACCTTC. It encodes CSVGGQGAPDGYTF.

Details on this clone: One end of the junction is discordant with germline, which a read error may explain. This chain joins TRBV19 and TRBJ1-2; 9 bases fit TRBD1. The germline V gene encodes CDR1 LNHDA and CDR2 SQIVND (reference sequence). The CDR3 consists of 14 residues. The CDR3 bases are TGTGCCAGTAGCTCCGGACAGGGGTTCGATGGCTGCACCTTC. Amino acids: CASSSGQGFDGCTF.

A few counts support this clone. The gene calls are TRBV2 and TRBJ2-7; 7 bases map to TRBD1. This CDR3 is 13 amino acids long. V trimming: 6 bases; J trimming: 1 base; junction bases outside the gene matches: 3. CDR1 and CDR2 from the germline V gene are SNHLY and FYNNEI. CDR3 amino acids: CASSTGDSYEQYF. For the CDR3, the DNA is TGTGCCAGCAGCACAGGGGATTCCTACGAGCAGTACTTC. Full variable domain (remainder filled in from reference TRBV2 and TRBJ2-7): EPEVTQTPSHQVTQMGQEVILRCVPISNHLYFYWYRQILGQKVEFLVSFYNNEISEKSEIFDDQFSVERPDGSNFTLKIRSTKLEDSAMYFCASSTGDSYEQYFGPGTRLTVT.

V gene TRBV6-5 combines with J gene TRBJ1-5; no clear D. Germline V CDR1 and CDR2: MNHEY, SVGAGI. V lost 6 bases and J lost 3, with 9 bases in between. This CDR3 comprises 13 residues. CDR3 sequence: CASSRTDNQPQHF. Written as DNA, the CDR3 is TGTGCCAGCAGCCGTACTGACAATCAGCCCCAGCATTTT.

This clone has only a few counts. The chain uses TRBV6-5 and TRBJ1-2; TRBD1 might be the D (6 bases). Per the germline V gene, CDR1 is MNHEY and CDR2 is SVGAGI. V lost 3 bases to trimming and J lost 4 bases, with 15 bases between them. The CDR3 has 15 residues. The CDR3 DNA reads as TGTGCCAGCAGTTATCCCCCTACAGGGCCCTATGGCTACACCTTC. Protein: CASSYPPTGPYGYTF.

The chain combines TRBV28 with TRBJ1-4; tentatively, D is TRBD1 (6 bases). The germline V gene encodes CDR1 MDHEN and CDR2 SYDVKM. This CDR3 region has 15 residues. With 3 bases removed from V and 7 bases from J, the gap between germline ends came to 15 bases. CDR3 sequence (DNA): TGTGCCAGCAGTTTGACCCAGGGGCTGGGTGAAAAACTGTTTTTT. This gives the protein CASSLTQGLGEKLFF. Full variable domain (outside the CDR3, taken from reference TRBV28 and TRBJ1-4): DVKVTQSSRYLVKRTGEKVFLECVQDMDHENMFWYRQDPGLGLRLIYFSYDVKMKEKGDIPEGYSVSREKKERFSLILESASTNQTSMYLCASSLTQGLGEKLFFGSGTQLSVL.

The chain carries TRBV9 and TRBJ2-1; tentatively, D is TRBD1 (6 bases). Germline V CDR1 and CDR2: SGDLS, YYNGEE. The CDR3 length is 16 residues. V gave up 0 bases and J gave up 6 bases, with 16 bases separating them. The CDR3 sequence: CASSVVPTGSLNEQFF. The CDR3 nucleotides read TGTGCCAGCAGCGTAGTCCCGACAGGATCCCTCAATGAGCAGTTCTTC.

V and J are TRBV6-2 or TRBV6-3 and TRBJ2-3; maybe TRBD1 (6 bases). The germline CDR1 and CDR2 sequences are MNHEY and SVGEGT. V was shortened by 5 bases and J by 6 bases, with 21 bases between the two germline ends. The CDR3 runs to 16 residues. The CDR3 nucleotides are TGTGCCAGCAGTCCGAACAGGGTAGGGGTGGGGGATACGCAGTATTTT. Translation: CASSPNRVGVGDTQYF.

This chain links TRBV18 with TRBJ2-1; 13 positions agree with TRBD2. V gave up 4 bases and J gave up 6 bases; unmatched junction bases: 3. Germline CDR1 reads KGHSH; CDR2 reads LQKENI. The CDR3 contains 15 residues. CDR3 protein: CASSRTSGRSNEQFF. In nucleotides, the CDR3 is TGTGCCAGCTCACGGACTAGCGGGAGAAGCAATGAGCAGTTCTTC.

This chain connects TRBV15 to TRBJ1-5; D not certain. CDR1 is LNHNV and CDR2 is YYDKDF in the germline V gene (reference sequence). The CDR3 has 12 residues. V was trimmed by 5 bases and J by 5 bases, leaving 7 bases between them. CDR3 nucleotide sequence: TGTGCCACCAGCGTGAGTTATCAGCCCCAGCATTTT. It specifies CATSVSYQPQHF.

This chain joins TRBV30 and TRBJ2-5; 8 bases are shared with TRBD1. The CDR3 runs 14 residues. Germline loops: CDR1 GTSNPN, CDR2 SVGIG (reference sequence). The J segment lost 4 bases and the V segment lost 2 bases, leaving 6 bases of the junction unmatched. CDR3 coding DNA: TGTGCCTGGAGTATCCCCGGACAGGGAGAGACCCAGTACTTC. Amino acids: CAWSIPGQGETQYF.

This clone was detected only a few times. The chain links TRBV29-1 to TRBJ1-2; the D gene is possibly TRBD1 (6 bases). Germline V gene data show CDR1 as SQVTM and CDR2 as ANQGSEA. The CDR3 runs to 14 residues. V lost 0 bases, J lost 8 bases, and 16 bases lay in between. This CDR3 is CSVEDRGLLGGYTF. The CDR3 nucleotides read TGCAGCGTTGAAGACAGGGGTCTGCTCGGGGGCTACACCTTC. Combining the CDR3 with reference TRBV29-1 and TRBJ1-2 gives the whole variable domain SAVISQKPSRDICQRGTSLTIQCQVDSQVTMMFWYRQQPGQSLTLIATANQGSEATYESGFVIDKFPISRPNLTFSTLTVSNMSPEDSSIYLCSVEDRGLLGGYTFGSGTRLTVV.

This chain links TRBV11-2 with TRBJ2-1; 8 nucleotides agree with TRBD2. Germline V gene data show CDR1 as SGHAT and CDR2 as FQNNGV. CDR3 length: 15 amino acids. The junction had 5 bases not matched to a gene; V was cut back by 0 bases and J by 7 bases. The chain's CDR3 is CASSLEPSSGNEQFF. CDR3 nucleotide sequence: TGTGCCAGCAGCTTAGAACCCTCTAGCGGGAATGAGCAGTTCTTC.

This chain joins TRBV29-1 and TRBJ1-2; D gene uncertain. Germline-derived CDR1 and CDR2 are SQVTM and ANQGSEA. V was shortened by 2 bases and J by 5 bases, with 9 bases between the two germline ends. The length of the CDR3 is 12 residues. CDR3 amino acids: CSVELGGYGYTF. The CDR3 region has the DNA TGCAGCGTTGAACTGGGAGGATATGGCTACACCTTC.

The J gene is TRBJ1-2, the V gene TRBV27, with TRBD1 matching over 10 bases. CDR3 size: 15 residues. In germline, CDR1 is MNHEY, CDR2 SMNVEV (reference sequence). J gave up 1 base and V 6 bases, and 5 bases lay outside the gene matches. CDR3 coding DNA: TGTGCCAGCAGGAGCGGACAGGGGGTTAACTATGGCTACACCTTC. Its protein product is CASRSGQGVNYGYTF.

The genes are TRBV5-4 and TRBJ2-3; 12 bases fit TRBD2. V lost 0 bases, J lost 6 bases, and 5 bases stayed unmatched. The CDR3 contains 16 residues. From germline, CDR1 is SGHNT and CDR2 YYREEE (reference sequence). DNA for the CDR3: TGTGCCAGCAGCTTGGCGCCTAGCGGGAGGGGGGATACGCAGTATTTT. It translates to CASSLAPSGRGDTQYF.

Comments on this clone: The germline gene is not matched at one end of the junction; a read error may be the cause. The V gene is TRBV7-2, the J gene TRBJ1-1, with a tentative D call TRBD1 (5 bases). The length of the CDR3 is 15 residues. Germline CDR1 SGHTA, CDR2 FQGNSA. The CDR3 DNA follows: TGTGCCAGCAGCCTAGCGGGGGGTGTGAACACTGAAGCTTTCTTT. Protein product: CASSLAGGVNTEAFF. Using reference TRBV7-2 and TRBJ1-1 for the parts outside the CDR3, the full variable domain is GAGVSQSPSNKVTEKGKDVELRCDPISGHTALYWYRQSLGQGLEFLIYFQGNSAPDKSGLPSDRFSAERTGGSVSTLTIQRTQQEDSAVYLCASSLAGGVNTEAFFGQGTRLTVV.

The V and J genes are TRBV18 and TRBJ1-2; the D gene is possibly TRBD1 (6 bases). CDR1 KGHSH and CDR2 LQKENI come from the germline V gene. The V end was cut by 3 bases, the J end by 4 bases, with 15 bases between. The CDR3 covers 15 residues. CDR3 in amino acids: CASSPLQGPSYGYTF. The CDR3 coding sequence is TGTGCCAGCTCACCTCTACAGGGTCCCAGCTATGGCTACACCTTC.

V gene TRBV13 combines with J gene TRBJ2-7; TRBD1 agrees at 8 bases. The CDR3 sequence is 16 residues long. V shed 5 bases, J shed 6 bases, and the junction held 15 bases outside the gene matches. Germline V gives CDR1 PRHDT, CDR2 FYEKMQ (reference sequence). CDR3 sequence: CASSTGPQGAGGEQYF. The CDR3 coding sequence is TGTGCCAGCAGCACCGGCCCGCAGGGGGCCGGAGGCGAGCAGTACTTC.

The genes are TRBV27 and TRBJ2-7; 8 bases are shared with TRBD1. The CDR3 loop spans 15 amino acids. Losses at the gene ends were 3 bases for V and 3 bases for J; bases not matched to a gene: 7. In germline, CDR1 is MNHEY, CDR2 SMNVEV (reference sequence). CDR3 protein: CASSLGSTGVYEQYF. The CDR3 DNA sequence: TGTGCCAGCAGTTTGGGGTCGACAGGGGTCTACGAGCAGTACTTC.

This chain links TRBV5-4 with TRBJ1-2; D is unresolved. The V end lost 1 base, the J end lost 0 bases, and 10 bases lay between the germline ends. This CDR3 comprises 15 residues. Germline assignment: CDR1 SGHNT and CDR2 YYREEE (reference sequence). The CDR3 loop is CASSLSGHSNYGYTF. As DNA, the CDR3 is TGTGCCAGCAGCTTGTCGGGTCATTCTAACTATGGCTACACCTTC.

The rearrangement joins TRBV11-3 to TRBJ2-7, with 9 nucleotides matching TRBD1. From germline, CDR1 is SGHNT and CDR2 YENEEA. This CDR3 is built from 14 residues. The V and J ends lost 3 bases and 6 bases, in that order; junction bases with no gene match: 6. Here the CDR3 reads CASSFGTGRSEQYF. The CDR3 region has the DNA TGTGCCAGCAGCTTCGGGACAGGGAGATCCGAGCAGTACTTC. The variable domain in full, with the rest retrieved from reference TRBV11-3 and TRBJ2-7, is EAGVVQSPRYKIIEKKQPVAFWCNPISGHNTLYWYLQNLGQGPELLIRYENEEAVDDSQLPKDRFSAERLKGVDSTLKIQPAELGDSAVYLCASSFGTGRSEQYFGPGTRLTVT.

The chain joins TRBV7-9 to TRBJ2-7; 7 bases map to TRBD1. V shed 5 bases and J 4 bases; nucleotides not matched to a gene: 2. This CDR3 contains 12 residues. CDR1 SEHNR and CDR2 FQNEAQ come from the germline V gene (reference sequence). CDR3 loop: CASSRDRYEQYF. DNA for the CDR3: TGTGCCAGCAGCCGGGACAGATACGAGCAGTACTTC. Based on the CDR3 plus reference TRBV7-9 and TRBJ2-7, the full variable domain is DTGVSQNPRHKITKRGQNVTFRCDPISEHNRLYWYRQTLGQGPEFLTYFQNEAQLEKSRLLSDRFSAERPKGSFSTLEIQRTEQGDSAMYLCASSRDRYEQYFGPGTRLTVT.